One and the same sample provided the 8 T cell receptor beta chains below, sequenced in a study of human T cells and chemical hapten exposure. Regarding time point: pre-sensitization, week 0. Treatment: therapeutic diphenylcyclopropenone sensitization with weekly scalp DPC. TCRdb re-analysed the RACE reads in MiXCR, keeping a single row per CDR3 protein. The sample shows about 80,000 distinct CDR3 sequences, approximately 14% of them seen only once. The sample in question was whole blood, obtained in connection with sensitization to the hapten diphenylcyclopropenone (DPC). Receptors were obtained from a woman in her forties or fifties with alopecia areata. Some clones in this sample may be carry-over from other donors' samples.

The V call is TRBV3-1, the J call TRBJ2-1; maybe TRBD2 (6 bases). Germline loops: CDR1 LGHDT, CDR2 YNNKEL (reference sequence). This CDR3 is 15 amino acids long. Deletions cut 4 bases from V and 0 bases from J, with 10 bases between. CDR3 nucleotides: TGTGCCAGCAGCCGTGAGGGAGGCTCCTACAATGAGCAGTTCTTC. Protein: CASSREGGSYNEQFF.

The chain joins TRBV7-8 to TRBJ2-7; possible D gene TRBD2, 5 bases. V shed 1 base and J shed 4 bases, with 11 bases lying between them. The CDR3 is made up of 14 amino acids. Per germline, CDR1 SGHVS and CDR2 FQNEAQ. The CDR3 loop reads CASSLGLLKYEQYF. CDR3 nucleotide sequence: TGTGCCAGCAGCTTAGGACTACTTAAGTACGAGCAGTACTTC.

This clonotype was picked up a small number of times. J is TRBJ1-6 and V is TRBV15, with a tentative D call TRBD1 (5 bases). The CDR3 is made up of 15 amino acids. The V and J ends lost 5 bases and 9 bases respectively, with 17 bases between them. Germline CDR1 reads LNHNV; CDR2 reads YYDKDF (reference sequence). As DNA, the CDR3 is TGTGCCACCAGCTCCCGGGACGCTGGGGGTTCACCCCTCCACTTT. It specifies CATSSRDAGGSPLHF. The whole variable domain, filled in from reference TRBV15 and TRBJ1-6, reads DAMVIQNPRYQVTQFGKPVTLSCSQTLNHNVMYWYQQKSSQAPKLLFHYYDKDFNNEADTPDNFQSRRPNTSFCFLDIRSPGLGDTAMYLCATSSRDAGGSPLHFGNGTRLTVT.

This clonotype was seen a few times. J is TRBJ1-1 and V is TRBV7-9; TRBD1 matches 9 bases. V dropped 6 bases and J dropped 6; count of bases not matched to a gene: 11. CDR1 and CDR2 (germline): SEHNR, FQNEAQ (reference sequence). This CDR3 spans 15 amino acids. The chain's CDR3 is CASRFTGGGRAEAFF. The CDR3 DNA sequence: TGTGCCAGCAGATTCACAGGGGGCGGACGCGCTGAAGCTTTCTTT.

The table lists this clonotype with many counts. The chain has TRBV6-5 and TRBJ1-6, with unresolved D. V was clipped by 4 bases and J by 8 bases, with 12 bases between them. Germline lookup yields CDR1 MNHEY and CDR2 SVGAGI. This CDR3 is built from 14 residues. This chain's CDR3 is CASSSDGRDSPLHF. In DNA form, the CDR3 reads TGTGCCAGCAGTTCGGACGGGCGAGATTCACCCCTCCACTTT.

V and J are TRBV20-1 and TRBJ2-1; 11 nucleotides match TRBD2. This CDR3 spans 13 amino acids. Germline V gene sequence: CDR1 DFQATT, CDR2 SNEGSKA (reference sequence). Germline trimming cut 6 bases from V and 6 bases from J; bases unmatched to any gene: 4. The CDR3 nucleotides read TGCAGTGCAACTAGCGGGAGAGGCAATGAGCAGTTCTTC. Translated: CSATSGRGNEQFF.

This clonotype was detected only a few times. The chain recombines TRBV2 with TRBJ2-1; 7 bases are a match to TRBD1. CDR1 is SNHLY and CDR2 is FYNNEI in the germline V gene. This CDR3 has 15 amino acids. V lost 3 bases, J lost 8 bases, and 10 bases stayed unmatched. The CDR3 reads CASSEEVTGMYEQFF. The CDR3 nucleotides read TGTGCCAGCAGTGAGGAGGTGACAGGGATGTATGAGCAGTTCTTC.

The rearrangement uses TRBV18 and TRBJ2-2; D uncertain. Germline lookup yields CDR1 KGHSH and CDR2 LQKENI. The CDR3 contains 14 residues. Deletions cut 1 base from V and 3 bases from J, with 6 bases between. DNA of the CDR3: TGTGCCAGCTCACCACACGGAGACACCGGGGAGCTGTTTTTT. Translating it yields CASSPHGDTGELFF.